The rows below give T cell receptor beta chains drawn from one sample of a study of identical twins. TCRdb re-analysed the 5' RACE reads in MiXCR, keeping a single row per CDR3 protein. In the table there are more than 650,000 distinct CDR3 sequences, 5.5% to 6.5% of which are singletons. The sequenced material came from naive T cells sorted from blood. All receptors derive from a man between 18 and 29 years old in good health. The CDR3 runs from the conserved cysteine through the conserved F or W. Each record gives: V gene, clone size, CDR3 length, D gene, J gene, CDR3 DNA, CDR3 protein. A D gene is named only where the DNA matches it firmly. For some rows the clone size is stated as once, few or many, or as a class when expanded; others skip it.

v_call: TRBV20-1; clone_size: many; cdr3_length: 12; d_call: NA; j_call: TRBJ2-5; cdr3_nt: TGCAGTTCGATCCAGGGCCAAGAGACCCAGTACTTC; cdr3_aa: CSSIQGQETQYF
v_call: TRBV5-1; clone_size: NA; cdr3_length: 16; d_call: TRBD1; j_call: TRBJ2-1; cdr3_nt: TGCGCCAGCAGCGGGGGACAGGGAAACTCCTACAATGAGCAGTTCTTC; cdr3_aa: CASSGGQGNSYNEQFF
v_call: TRBV5-6; clone_size: few; cdr3_length: 13; d_call: NA; j_call: TRBJ2-4; cdr3_nt: TGTGCCTCCTACTCACTAGCCAAAAACATTCAGTACTTC; cdr3_aa: CASYSLAKNIQYF
v_call: TRBV27; clone_size: few; cdr3_length: 14; d_call: NA; j_call: TRBJ2-2; cdr3_nt: TGTGCCAGCAGGGTTGTAGGGGGGACCGGGGAGCTGTTTTTT; cdr3_aa: CASRVVGGTGELFF
v_call: TRBV30; clone_size: few; cdr3_length: 15; d_call: NA; j_call: TRBJ1-2; cdr3_nt: TGTGCCTGGAGTGATAGTTTCACAGGAGTCTATGGCTACACCTTC; cdr3_aa: CAWSDSFTGVYGYTF
v_call: TRBV4-2; clone_size: few; cdr3_length: 16; d_call: NA; j_call: TRBJ2-1; cdr3_nt: TGTGCCAGCAGCCAAGTAGGAGAGGCAGAACGGGGTGAGCAGTTCTTC; cdr3_aa: CASSQVGEAERGEQFF
v_call: TRBV3-1; clone_size: few; cdr3_length: 15; d_call: NA; j_call: TRBJ2-7; cdr3_nt: TGTGCCAGCAGCCAGGTCGGGACACTCTTTTACGAGCAGTACTTC; cdr3_aa: CASSQVGTLFYEQYF
v_call: TRBV5-1; clone_size: few; cdr3_length: 16; d_call: NA; j_call: TRBJ1-3; cdr3_nt: TGCGCCAGCAGCCGGTTGACGGTAGACTCTGGAAACACCATATATTTT; cdr3_aa: CASSRLTVDSGNTIYF
v_call: TRBV2; clone_size: many; cdr3_length: 15; d_call: NA; j_call: TRBJ2-1; cdr3_nt: TGTGCCAGCAGTGTACTAGCAGTCTCCTACAATGAGCAGTTCTTC; cdr3_aa: CASSVLAVSYNEQFF
v_call: TRBV7-2; clone_size: many; cdr3_length: 17; d_call: NA; j_call: TRBJ2-1; cdr3_nt: TGTGCCAGCAGCTTAGCGGGACCGACTCCCCCCTACAATGAGCAGTTCTTC; cdr3_aa: CASSLAGPTPPYNEQFF
v_call: TRBV4-3; clone_size: many; cdr3_length: 13; d_call: NA; j_call: TRBJ2-1; cdr3_nt: TGCGCCAGCAGCCATCAGACAGGCGATGAGCAGTTCTTC; cdr3_aa: CASSHQTGDEQFF
v_call: TRBV4-3; clone_size: many; cdr3_length: 14; d_call: NA; j_call: TRBJ2-1; cdr3_nt: TGCGCCAGCAGCCAAGATCCCCCAGTGAGTGAGCAGTTCTTC; cdr3_aa: CASSQDPPVSEQFF
v_call: TRBV18; clone_size: many; cdr3_length: 14; d_call: NA; j_call: TRBJ2-7; cdr3_nt: TGTGCCAGCTCACTCGCCGGGACGGAGAACGAGCAGTACTTC; cdr3_aa: CASSLAGTENEQYF
v_call: TRBV3-1; clone_size: few; cdr3_length: 16; d_call: TRBD2; j_call: TRBJ2-3; cdr3_nt: TGTGCCAGCAGCCACAAGACTAGCGGGTTCTCAGATACGCAGTATTTT; cdr3_aa: CASSHKTSGFSDTQYF
v_call: TRBV18; clone_size: few; cdr3_length: 16; d_call: NA; j_call: TRBJ2-5; cdr3_nt: TGTGCCAGCTCAAGGTCACAGCCCCGGTTCCAAGAGACCCAGTACTTC; cdr3_aa: CASSRSQPRFQETQYF
v_call: TRBV5-6; clone_size: NA; cdr3_length: 15; d_call: NA; j_call: TRBJ1-1; cdr3_nt: TGTGCCAGCAGCTTAATGGGGCGGATGAACACTGAAGCTTTCTTT; cdr3_aa: CASSLMGRMNTEAFF
v_call: TRBV24-1; clone_size: few; cdr3_length: 16; d_call: TRBD2; j_call: TRBJ2-2; cdr3_nt: TGTGCCACCAGTGATTTCGGGGGACTAGTCGCCGGGGAGCTGTTTTTT; cdr3_aa: CATSDFGGLVAGELFF
v_call: TRBV5-1; clone_size: NA; cdr3_length: 17; d_call: TRBD1; j_call: TRBJ1-2; cdr3_nt: TGCGCCAGCAGCTTGGTAGGACAGGGGTCCCCGTCAGGTGGCTACACCTTC; cdr3_aa: CASSLVGQGSPSGGYTF
v_call: TRBV27; clone_size: NA; cdr3_length: 14; d_call: NA; j_call: TRBJ1-5; cdr3_nt: TGTGCCAGCAGTATGTTGGGGATGGGTCAGCCCCAGCATTTT; cdr3_aa: CASSMLGMGQPQHF
v_call: TRBV5-1; clone_size: few; cdr3_length: 14; d_call: NA; j_call: TRBJ2-1; cdr3_nt: TGCGCCAGCAGCCTTTGGCCTGAAAAAAGGGAGCAGTTCTTC; cdr3_aa: CASSLWPEKREQFF
v_call: TRBV5-1; clone_size: few; cdr3_length: 16; d_call: NA; j_call: TRBJ2-6; cdr3_nt: TGCGCCAGCACCAGCGGTGACCACTCTGGGGCCAACGTCCTGACTTTC; cdr3_aa: CASTSGDHSGANVLTF
v_call: TRBV4-1; clone_size: many; cdr3_length: 12; d_call: NA; j_call: TRBJ2-2; cdr3_nt: TGCGCCAGCAGCCAAGAGATCGGGGAGCTGTTTTTT; cdr3_aa: CASSQEIGELFF
v_call: TRBV15; clone_size: many; cdr3_length: 14; d_call: TRBD1; j_call: TRBJ1-2; cdr3_nt: TGTGCCACCAGCAGGCGGACAGGGGATTATGGCTACACCTTC; cdr3_aa: CATSRRTGDYGYTF
v_call: TRBV5-6; clone_size: few; cdr3_length: 15; d_call: TRBD1; j_call: TRBJ2-7; cdr3_nt: TGTGCCAGCAACCCCCGGGGGACAGGGGCCTACGAGCAGTACTTC; cdr3_aa: CASNPRGTGAYEQYF
v_call: TRBV4-3; clone_size: NA; cdr3_length: 16; d_call: TRBD1; j_call: TRBJ2-3; cdr3_nt: TGCGCCAGCAGCCAAGGGGACAGGGTGGGCACAGATACGCAGTATTTT; cdr3_aa: CASSQGDRVGTDTQYF
v_call: TRBV5-1; clone_size: few; cdr3_length: 14; d_call: NA; j_call: TRBJ2-3; cdr3_nt: TGCGCCAGCAGCTTGGCGGGGAAGACAGATACGCAGTATTTT; cdr3_aa: CASSLAGKTDTQYF
v_call: TRBV6-2/TRBV6-3; clone_size: NA; cdr3_length: 14; d_call: NA; j_call: TRBJ2-7; cdr3_nt: TGTGCCAGCAGTTACGTTAGCGGAAGATACGAGCAGTACTTC; cdr3_aa: CASSYVSGRYEQYF
v_call: TRBV19; clone_size: few; cdr3_length: 14; d_call: NA; j_call: TRBJ2-1; cdr3_nt: TGTGCCAGTAGATTAGGAGGCACCTACAATGAGCAGTTCTTC; cdr3_aa: CASRLGGTYNEQFF
v_call: TRBV5-1; clone_size: few; cdr3_length: 16; d_call: TRBD2; j_call: TRBJ2-3; cdr3_nt: TGCGCCAGCAGCTTGGGTCTGGGAGGGCCTACAGATACGCAGTATTTT; cdr3_aa: CASSLGLGGPTDTQYF
v_call: TRBV24-1; clone_size: few; cdr3_length: 15; d_call: TRBD2; j_call: TRBJ2-1; cdr3_nt: TGTGCCACCAGTTCGAGGTCTAGCGGGAGGGATGAGCAGTTCTTC; cdr3_aa: CATSSRSSGRDEQFF
v_call: TRBV28; clone_size: NA; cdr3_length: 13; d_call: NA; j_call: TRBJ1-2; cdr3_nt: TGTGCCAGCAGACCCCGGTCAGGTGGTAGCTACACCTTC; cdr3_aa: CASRPRSGGSYTF
v_call: TRBV29-1; clone_size: many; cdr3_length: 17; d_call: TRBD1; j_call: TRBJ2-4; cdr3_nt: TGCAGCGTTTCCTCCGGGACAGGGATCCGAGCCAAAAACATTCAGTACTTC; cdr3_aa: CSVSSGTGIRAKNIQYF
v_call: TRBV20-1; clone_size: many; cdr3_length: 11; d_call: NA; j_call: TRBJ2-7; cdr3_nt: TGCAGTGCCCGGGGGGCGAACGAGCAGTACTTC; cdr3_aa: CSARGANEQYF
v_call: TRBV24-1; clone_size: few; cdr3_length: 14; d_call: NA; j_call: TRBJ2-1; cdr3_nt: TGTGCCACCAGTGATTACAGGGGGGGGGATGAGCAGTTCTTC; cdr3_aa: CATSDYRGGDEQFF
v_call: TRBV6-5; clone_size: NA; cdr3_length: 14; d_call: TRBD1; j_call: TRBJ1-2; cdr3_nt: TGTGCCAGCAGTGACTCAGACAGGGACTATGGCTACACCTTC; cdr3_aa: CASSDSDRDYGYTF
v_call: TRBV19; clone_size: few; cdr3_length: 16; d_call: TRBD2; j_call: TRBJ2-5; cdr3_nt: TGTGCCAGTAGTATCGGACTAGCGGGAGGGCAAGAGACCCAGTACTTC; cdr3_aa: CASSIGLAGGQETQYF
v_call: TRBV7-2; clone_size: few; cdr3_length: 13; d_call: TRBD1; j_call: TRBJ2-7; cdr3_nt: TGTGCCAGCAGCTCGGGACAGCCTGGCGAGCAGTACTTC; cdr3_aa: CASSSGQPGEQYF
v_call: TRBV29-1; clone_size: NA; cdr3_length: 14; d_call: TRBD2; j_call: TRBJ2-7; cdr3_nt: TGCAGCGTTGAGGCCGCAGGGACTACCTACGAGCAGTACTTC; cdr3_aa: CSVEAAGTTYEQYF
v_call: TRBV12-3/TRBV12-4; clone_size: many; cdr3_length: 15; d_call: NA; j_call: TRBJ1-5; cdr3_nt: TGTGCCAGCAGTTTACTTGGGGGCGGGAATCAGCCCCAGCATTTT; cdr3_aa: CASSLLGGGNQPQHF
v_call: TRBV28; clone_size: few; cdr3_length: 13; d_call: NA; j_call: TRBJ2-5; cdr3_nt: TGTGCCAGCAGGAACGGCGGCCAAGAGACCCAGTACTTC; cdr3_aa: CASRNGGQETQYF
v_call: TRBV5-1; clone_size: few; cdr3_length: 14; d_call: TRBD2; j_call: TRBJ2-3; cdr3_nt: TGCGCCAGCAGCTTGGTGGCTAGCGGTGATACGCAGTATTTT; cdr3_aa: CASSLVASGDTQYF
v_call: TRBV7-8; clone_size: NA; cdr3_length: 17; d_call: TRBD1; j_call: TRBJ2-3; cdr3_nt: TGTGCCAGCAGGCAAACCCGGGTTAGACAGGGAACAGATACGCAGTATTTT; cdr3_aa: CASRQTRVRQGTDTQYF
v_call: TRBV12-3/TRBV12-4; clone_size: many; cdr3_length: 14; d_call: NA; j_call: TRBJ2-6; cdr3_nt: TGTGCCAGCATCTTTTGGGGAGGGGCCAACGTCCTGACTTTC; cdr3_aa: CASIFWGGANVLTF
v_call: TRBV12-3/TRBV12-4; clone_size: NA; cdr3_length: 15; d_call: NA; j_call: TRBJ2-1; cdr3_nt: TGTGCCAGCAGTTTAGCCCCGGGGCAGGGCAATGAGCAGTTCTTC; cdr3_aa: CASSLAPGQGNEQFF
v_call: TRBV18; clone_size: NA; cdr3_length: 14; d_call: NA; j_call: TRBJ1-1; cdr3_nt: TGTGCCAGCTCACAGCGGGTCCCTGACACTGAAGCTTTCTTT; cdr3_aa: CASSQRVPDTEAFF
v_call: TRBV29-1; clone_size: many; cdr3_length: 15; d_call: NA; j_call: TRBJ2-5; cdr3_nt: TGCAGCGCCATTCCACTCGGTGGGGGCAGCGAGACCCAGTACTTC; cdr3_aa: CSAIPLGGGSETQYF
v_call: TRBV5-1; clone_size: once; cdr3_length: 15; d_call: NA; j_call: TRBJ2-3; cdr3_nt: TGCGCCAGCAGATCCTTCAGCGGCCACACAGATACGCAGTATTTT; cdr3_aa: CASRSFSGHTDTQYF
v_call: TRBV9; clone_size: few; cdr3_length: 14; d_call: NA; j_call: TRBJ2-3; cdr3_nt: TGTGCCAGCAGCACACAGGTGAGGGAGGATACGCAGTATTTT; cdr3_aa: CASSTQVREDTQYF
v_call: TRBV12-3/TRBV12-4; clone_size: few; cdr3_length: 14; d_call: TRBD1; j_call: TRBJ1-2; cdr3_nt: TGTGCCAGCAGTTTGGGGACAGGCCTCTATGGCTACACCTTC; cdr3_aa: CASSLGTGLYGYTF
v_call: TRBV29-1; clone_size: NA; cdr3_length: 13; d_call: NA; j_call: TRBJ1-5; cdr3_nt: TGCAGCGTTGAGGGAGAACTCAATCAGCCCCAGCATTTT; cdr3_aa: CSVEGELNQPQHF
v_call: TRBV18; clone_size: NA; cdr3_length: 14; d_call: NA; j_call: TRBJ2-1; cdr3_nt: TGTGCCAGCTCCCTCATACACAGGGAGGATGAGCAGTTCTTC; cdr3_aa: CASSLIHREDEQFF
v_call: TRBV29-1; clone_size: many; cdr3_length: 14; d_call: NA; j_call: TRBJ2-1; cdr3_nt: TGCAGCGTTGTGCCGCGGGGATCCTACAATGAGCAGTTCTTC; cdr3_aa: CSVVPRGSYNEQFF
v_call: TRBV5-1; clone_size: NA; cdr3_length: 20; d_call: TRBD1; j_call: TRBJ2-2; cdr3_nt: TGCGCCAGCAGCCGTCCTCGTGCGGGACAGGGGGCTTACGACACCGGGGAGCTGTTTTTT; cdr3_aa: CASSRPRAGQGAYDTGELFF
v_call: TRBV10-3; clone_size: NA; cdr3_length: 15; d_call: TRBD1; j_call: TRBJ2-2; cdr3_nt: TGTGCCATCAGGTACAGGGGACCGAACACCGGGGAGCTGTTTTTT; cdr3_aa: CAIRYRGPNTGELFF
v_call: TRBV19; clone_size: NA; cdr3_length: 14; d_call: TRBD1; j_call: TRBJ2-3; cdr3_nt: TGTGCCAGTATGACAGGGCGGTTCCCAGATACGCAGTATTTT; cdr3_aa: CASMTGRFPDTQYF